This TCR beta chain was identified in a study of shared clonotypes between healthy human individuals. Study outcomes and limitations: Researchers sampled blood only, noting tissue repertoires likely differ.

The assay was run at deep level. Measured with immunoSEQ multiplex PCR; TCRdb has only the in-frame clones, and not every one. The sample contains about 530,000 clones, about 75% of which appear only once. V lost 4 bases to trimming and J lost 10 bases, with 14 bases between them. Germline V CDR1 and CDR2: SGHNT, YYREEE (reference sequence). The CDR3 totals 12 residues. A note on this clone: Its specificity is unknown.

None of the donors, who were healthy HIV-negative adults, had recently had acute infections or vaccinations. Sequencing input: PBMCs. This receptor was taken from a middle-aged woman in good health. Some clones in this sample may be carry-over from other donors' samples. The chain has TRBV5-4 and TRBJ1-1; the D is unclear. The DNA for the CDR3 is TGTGCCAGCAGCGTGGTACTAGGGAGAGCTTTCTTT. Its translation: CASSVVLGRAFF.